This entry features one T cell receptor (beta chain) sequence. The target antigen is unknown. Here immunoSEQ multiplex PCR was the method, and the copy in TCRdb shows in-frame clones only, minus some. In the table there are 2 million to 3 million clones, 93% of which are singletons. This sample was taken from a study of shared clonotypes between healthy human individuals. Study conclusions and caveats: Clonotype sharing among donors was thought likely to change with sequencing depth.

The CDR3 covers 12 residues. The V end lost 4 bases, the J end lost 7 bases, and 7 bases lay between the germline ends. Per the germline V gene, CDR1 is SEHNR and CDR2 is FQNEAQ (reference sequence). The receptor comes from a man aged 18 to 29 in good health. Some clones in this sample may be carry-over from other donors' samples. This chain uses TRBV7-9 with TRBJ1-4, with D uncertain. The sequenced sample was naive CD4+ T cells from PBMCs. Specified subset: CD45RA+ positively selected. The CDR3 here is CASSSQSEKLFF. The CDR3 DNA is TGTGCCAGCAGCTCGCAGAGTGAAAAACTGTTTTTT.